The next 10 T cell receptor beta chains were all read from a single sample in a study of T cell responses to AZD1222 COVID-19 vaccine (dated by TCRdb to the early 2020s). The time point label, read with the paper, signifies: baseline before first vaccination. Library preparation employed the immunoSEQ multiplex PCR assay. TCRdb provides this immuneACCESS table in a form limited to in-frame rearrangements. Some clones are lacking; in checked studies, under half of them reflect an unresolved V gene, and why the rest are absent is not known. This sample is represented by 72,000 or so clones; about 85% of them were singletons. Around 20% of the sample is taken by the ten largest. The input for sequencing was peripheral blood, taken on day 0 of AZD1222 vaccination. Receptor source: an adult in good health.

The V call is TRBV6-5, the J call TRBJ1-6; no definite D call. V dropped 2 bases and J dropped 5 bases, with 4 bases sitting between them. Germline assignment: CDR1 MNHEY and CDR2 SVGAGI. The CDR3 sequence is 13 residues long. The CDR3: CASSYLNNSPLHF. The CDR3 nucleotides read TGTGCCAGCAGTTACCTTAATAATTCACCCCTCCACTTT.

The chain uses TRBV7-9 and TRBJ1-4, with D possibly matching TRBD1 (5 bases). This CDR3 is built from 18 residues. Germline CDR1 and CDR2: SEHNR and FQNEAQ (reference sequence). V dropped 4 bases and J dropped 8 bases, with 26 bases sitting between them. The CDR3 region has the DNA TGTGCCAGCAGCTCCCGTTGGGGGAGGGACTCGCTTCGGGAAAAACTGTTTTTT. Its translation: CASSSRWGRDSLREKLFF.

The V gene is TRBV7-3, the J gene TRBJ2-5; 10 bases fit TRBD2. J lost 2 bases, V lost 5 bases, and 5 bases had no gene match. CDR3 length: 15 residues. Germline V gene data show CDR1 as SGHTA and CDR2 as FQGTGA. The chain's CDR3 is CASSRSGGAQETQYF. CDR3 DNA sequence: TGTGCCAGCAGCCGGAGCGGGGGGGCACAAGAGACCCAGTACTTC. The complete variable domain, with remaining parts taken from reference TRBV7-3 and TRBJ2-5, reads GAGVSQTPSNKVTEKGKYVELRCDPISGHTALYWYRQSLGQGPEFLIYFQGTGAADDSGLPNDRFFAVRPEGSVSTLKIQRTERGDSAVYLCASSRSGGAQETQYFGPGTRLLVL.

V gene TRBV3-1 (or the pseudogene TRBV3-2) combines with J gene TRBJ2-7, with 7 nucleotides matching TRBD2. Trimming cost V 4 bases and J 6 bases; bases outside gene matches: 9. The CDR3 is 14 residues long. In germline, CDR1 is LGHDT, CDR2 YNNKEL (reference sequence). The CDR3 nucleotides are TGTGCCAGCAGCCCATCAAGCGGGGCCGGCGAGCAGTACTTC. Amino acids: CASSPSSGAGEQYF.

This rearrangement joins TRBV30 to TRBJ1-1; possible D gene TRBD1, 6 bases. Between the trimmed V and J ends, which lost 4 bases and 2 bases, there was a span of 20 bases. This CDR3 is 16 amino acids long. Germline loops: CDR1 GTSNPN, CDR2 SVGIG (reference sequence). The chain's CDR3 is CAWTTGVGGPNTEAFF. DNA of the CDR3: TGTGCCTGGACTACCGGAGTGGGGGGCCCCAACACTGAAGCTTTCTTT. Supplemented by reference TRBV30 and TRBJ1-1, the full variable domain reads SQTIHQWPATLVQPVGSPLSLECTVEGTSNPNLYWYRQAAGRGLQLLFYSVGIGQISSEVPQNLSASRPQDRQFILSSKKLLLSDSGFYLCAWTTGVGGPNTEAFFGQGTRLTVV.

CDR3: CASDHYGNQPQHF. Here the CDR3 DNA reads TGTGCCAGCGACCACTACGGCAATCAGCCCCAGCATTTT. The rearrangement uses TRBV6-5 and TRBJ1-5, with D hard to call. Germline V gives CDR1 MNHEY, CDR2 SVGAGI. The CDR3 runs to 13 residues. With 8 bases removed from V and 2 bases from J, the gap between germline ends came to 10 bases.

The CDR3 nucleotides are TGTGCCAGCAGTTATGCGTCTGGGGATTCACCCCTCCACTTT. Its translation is CASSYASGDSPLHF. V is TRBV6-5 and J is TRBJ1-6; no definite D call. This CDR3 region has 14 residues. V gave up 3 bases and J gave up 8 bases, with 11 bases separating them. Germline V CDR1 and CDR2: MNHEY, SVGAGI.

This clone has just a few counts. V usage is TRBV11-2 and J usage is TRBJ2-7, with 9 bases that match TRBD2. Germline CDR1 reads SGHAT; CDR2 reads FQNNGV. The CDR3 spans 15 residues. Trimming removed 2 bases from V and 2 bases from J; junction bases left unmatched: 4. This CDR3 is CASSLYLAGPYEQYF. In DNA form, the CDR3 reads TGTGCCAGCAGCTTATACCTAGCGGGACCCTACGAGCAGTACTTC. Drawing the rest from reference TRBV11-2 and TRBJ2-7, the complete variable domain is EAGVAQSPRYKIIEKRQSVAFWCNPISGHATLYWYQQILGQGPKLLIQFQNNGVVDDSQLPKDRFSAERLKGVDSTLKIQPAKLEDSAVYLCASSLYLAGPYEQYFGPGTRLTVT.

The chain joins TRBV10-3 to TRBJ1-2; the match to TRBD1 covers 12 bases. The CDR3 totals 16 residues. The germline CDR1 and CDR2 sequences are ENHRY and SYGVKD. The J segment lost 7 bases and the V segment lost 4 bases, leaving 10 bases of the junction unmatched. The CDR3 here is CAISVIGTGGAGGYTF. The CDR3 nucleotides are TGTGCCATCAGTGTGATAGGGACAGGGGGCGCCGGTGGCTACACCTTC.

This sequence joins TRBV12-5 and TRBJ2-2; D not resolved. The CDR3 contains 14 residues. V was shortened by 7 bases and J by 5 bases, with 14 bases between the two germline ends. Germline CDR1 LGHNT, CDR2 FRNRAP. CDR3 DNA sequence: TGTGCTAGTGCCATCCAAGTGGGGACCGGGGAGCTGTTTTTT. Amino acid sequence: CASAIQVGTGELFF. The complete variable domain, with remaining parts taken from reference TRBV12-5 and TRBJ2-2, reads DARVTQTPRHKVTEMGQEVTMRCQPILGHNTVFWYRQTMMQGLELLAYFRNRAPLDDSGMPKDRFSAEMPDATLATLKIQPSEPRDSAVYFCASAIQVGTGELFFGEGSRLTVL.